The entry below gives a single T cell receptor beta chain sequence along with its context. This sample is part of a study of blood T cell repertoires in COVID-19. Study summary: The samples span acute and convalescent COVID-19 from the United States, Italy and Spain.

How the authors handled the data: Estimated nucleated cell counts came from reference gene primer amplification. The table came from immunoSEQ multiplex PCR; TCRdb's copy has only in-frame clones and leaves some out. Clonal size and the V and J genes are those of that table, whereas D and trimming came from the DNA. The table lists about 81,000 clones, 90% to 95% of them singletons, with roughly 2% in the top ten. The sequencing sample was made of peripheral blood. This clonotype was obtained from a woman aged 45-65 years in a cohort sampled during active COVID-19.

The CDR3 DNA is TGCGCCAGCAGCCCCGGGGGGGTACGAGAAAAACTGTTTTTT. The encoded protein is CASSPGGVREKLFF. The J gene is TRBJ1-4, the V gene TRBV5-1; D may be TRBD1 (5 bases). The V end was cut by 4 bases, the J end by 8 bases, with 15 bases between. This CDR3 is built from 14 residues. Germline assignment: CDR1 SGHRS and CDR2 YFSETQ.